Below, 27 T cell receptor beta chains from the same sample are listed, as sequenced in a study of PD-L1 blockade in urothelial cancer. Using immunoSEQ multiplex PCR, the repertoire was profiled, and TCRdb retains in-frame clones only, with some absent. The sample has approximately 32,000 clones, roughly 82% seen once. The time point here: pretreatment peripheral blood. The input for sequencing was PBMCs, taken around atezolizumab (anti-PD-L1) treatment. The receptors shown here come from a man aged 60-69 years with urothelial cancer.

The chain links TRBV29-1 to TRBJ1-4; D unresolved. This CDR3 has 13 residues. CDR1 and CDR2 from the germline V gene are SQVTM and ANQGSEA. Trimming left V 5 bases short and J 2 bases short, with 9 bases between. The CDR3 is CSVSGVTNEKLFF. DNA of the CDR3: TGCAGCGTTAGCGGGGTTACTAATGAAAAACTGTTTTTT. The whole variable domain, filled in from reference TRBV29-1 and TRBJ1-4, reads SAVISQKPSRDICQRGTSLTIQCQVDSQVTMMFWYRQQPGQSLTLIATANQGSEATYESGFVIDKFPISRPNLTFSTLTVSNMSPEDSSIYLCSVSGVTNEKLFFGSGTQLSVL.

The CDR3 DNA reads as TGTGCCAGCAGCTTAATTGGGCTAGCGGGGAATACGCAGTATTTT. This codes for CASSLIGLAGNTQYF. The chain uses TRBV7-3 and TRBJ2-3, with 9 bases matching TRBD2. V shed 1 base, J shed 7 bases, and the junction held 6 bases outside the gene matches. This CDR3 contains 15 residues. The germline V gene encodes CDR1 SGHTA and CDR2 FQGTGA.

This clone was seen a few times. The chain is built from TRBV27 and TRBJ1-3; tentatively, D is TRBD1 (6 bases). V lost 9 bases, J lost 5 bases, and 14 bases lay in between. Germline V gives CDR1 MNHEY, CDR2 SMNVEV (reference sequence). The CDR3 spans 13 residues. The CDR3: CASKGHERNTIYF. CDR3 bases: TGTGCCAGTAAGGGACACGAGCGAAACACCATATATTTT.

The chain couples TRBV14 to TRBJ1-5, with 9 bases identical to TRBD1. Per the germline V gene, CDR1 is SGHDN and CDR2 is FVKESK. The CDR3 contains 16 residues. J gave up 3 bases and V 3 bases, and 6 bases lay outside the gene matches. CDR3 amino acids: CASSQPGQGPNQPQHF. In DNA form, the CDR3 reads TGTGCCAGCAGCCAGCCGGGACAGGGACCCAATCAGCCCCAGCATTTT.

The chain recombines TRBV28 with TRBJ1-2, with D perhaps matching TRBD1 (6 bases). Looked up from germline, CDR1 is MDHEN and CDR2 is SYDVKM. This CDR3 has 13 residues. The V end was cut by 3 bases, the J end by 10 bases, with 15 bases between. CDR3 residues: CASSLGGRGSYTF. In DNA, the CDR3 is TGTGCCAGCAGTTTGGGGGGGCGCGGGTCCTACACCTTC.

V is TRBV28 and J is TRBJ2-3; 7 bases align to TRBD1. Germline CDR1 MDHEN, CDR2 SYDVKM. This CDR3 region has 14 residues. Trimming cost V 5 bases and J 6 bases; bases outside gene matches: 8. CDR3 sequence reads: CASSKMTGPDTQYF. The CDR3 DNA sequence: TGTGCCAGCAGTAAGATGACAGGGCCGGATACGCAGTATTTT.

V usage is TRBV28 and J usage is TRBJ2-2, with 7 bases identical to TRBD1. Trimming took 7 bases from V and 5 from J; bases not matched to a gene: 7. Germline V gene data show CDR1 as MDHEN and CDR2 as SYDVKM. The CDR3 extends over 14 amino acids. The CDR3 bases are TGTGCCAGCACCCTAGGGACAGAGACCGGGGAGCTGTTTTTT. It is translated as CASTLGTETGELFF.

The chain recombines TRBV5-1 with TRBJ1-1; TRBD1 matches 10 bases. CDR3 length: 13 residues. Germline V CDR1 and CDR2: SGHRS, YFSETQ. J was trimmed by 6 bases and V by 7 bases; bases with no gene match: 6. Here the CDR3 reads CASRGTGEPEAFF. CDR3 nucleotides: TGCGCCAGCCGAGGGACAGGGGAGCCTGAAGCTTTCTTT.

The genes are TRBV6-5 and TRBJ2-7, with 9 bases fitting TRBD1. Germline V lookup: CDR1 MNHEY, CDR2 SVGAGI. The J segment lost 2 bases and the V segment lost 6 bases, leaving 8 bases of the junction unmatched. The CDR3 is made up of 15 amino acids. For the CDR3, the DNA is TGTGCCAGCAGAAAAGGACAGGGGAAAACCTACGAGCAGTACTTC. Its protein is CASRKGQGKTYEQYF.

This chain uses TRBV4-1 with TRBJ2-3, with 8 nucleotides matching TRBD1. V was clipped by 4 bases and J by 0 bases; unmatched bases: 6. CDR1 is MGHRA, CDR2 YSYEKL, per germline. The CDR3 extends over 16 amino acids. The CDR3 protein is CASSPGTGPSTDTQYF. The CDR3 DNA reads TGCGCCAGCAGCCCAGGGACAGGCCCTAGCACAGATACGCAGTATTTT.

Here the CDR3 reads CAWGSGGEKLFF. The CDR3 bases are TGTGCCTGGGGATCGGGAGGTGAAAAACTGTTTTTT. V usage is TRBV30 and J usage is TRBJ1-4; the D is unclear. V was trimmed by 5 bases and J by 7 bases, leaving 11 bases between them. The CDR3 spans 12 residues. CDR1 is GTSNPN, CDR2 SVGIG, per germline (reference sequence).

The CDR3 sequence is CASSLMRSRAGELFF. CDR3 DNA sequence: TGTGCCAGCAGCTTAATGAGGTCGAGGGCCGGGGAGCTGTTTTTT. The gene calls are TRBV11-2 and TRBJ2-2, with a possible D match to TRBD2 (5 bases). V was shortened by 2 bases and J by 6 bases, with 13 bases between the two germline ends. The CDR3 has 15 residues. Germline V gene data show CDR1 as SGHAT and CDR2 as FQNNGV.

The chain carries TRBV11-2 and TRBJ2-1; 10 bases line up with TRBD2. This CDR3 contains 15 residues. With V trimmed by 5 bases and J by 9 bases, 10 bases remained unmatched. Germline-derived CDR1 and CDR2 are SGHAT and FQNNGV. The CDR3 DNA sequence: TGTGCCAGCAGCCCCGGACTAGCGGTGGGGGGTGAGCAGTTCTTC. Residues: CASSPGLAVGGEQFF.

The rearrangement links TRBV29-1 to TRBJ1-3, with 7 bases matching TRBD1. CDR3 length: 15 amino acids. V shed 0 bases, J shed 4 bases, and the junction held 6 bases outside the gene matches. Germline CDR1 is SQVTM and CDR2 is ANQGSEA. CDR3 sequence: CSVEDRRGQGNTIYF. In DNA, the CDR3 is TGCAGCGTTGAAGATAGGAGGGGGCAAGGAAACACCATATATTTT.

The rearrangement joins TRBV7-2 to TRBJ1-6, with D maybe TRBD1 (6 bases). V was pared by 2 bases and J by 7 bases, with 12 bases between. The germline gives CDR1 SGHTA, CDR2 FQGNSA. The CDR3 consists of 15 residues. This CDR3 reads CASSLLGGRNSPLHF. CDR3 bases: TGTGCCAGCAGCTTACTGGGGGGGCGAAATTCACCCCTCCACTTT.

The genes are TRBV7-5 and TRBJ2-1; the table calls TRBD1, which could not be checked here. TRBV7-5 is tagged as a pseudogene. This CDR3 has 16 amino acids. The CDR3 here is CARSFSGTERGNEQFF. The CDR3 nucleotides are TGTGCCAGAAGCTTCTCCGGGACAGAGCGCGGGAATGAGCAGTTCTTC.

The chain links TRBV2 to TRBJ2-7; maybe TRBD1 (5 bases). The ends were cut back, 8 bases at V and 2 bases at J, with 10 bases in the middle. The germline V gene encodes CDR1 SNHLY and CDR2 FYNNEI. The CDR3 is 12 amino acids. The CDR3: CASVEDTYEQYF. As DNA, the CDR3 is TGTGCCAGCGTCGAGGACACCTACGAGCAGTACTTC.

CDR3 amino acids: CASSMNIQETQYF. CDR3 sequence (DNA): TGTGCCAGTAGTATGAACATCCAAGAGACCCAGTACTTC. The chain links TRBV19 to TRBJ2-5; D remains unclear. This CDR3 spans 13 amino acids. Per germline, CDR1 LNHDA and CDR2 SQIVND (reference sequence). V gave up 3 bases and J gave up 1 base, with 6 bases separating them.

The V call is TRBV2, the J call TRBJ1-3, with 9 bases lining up with TRBD1. Unmatched junction bases numbered 8, after V lost 7 bases and J lost 4 bases. There are 15 residues in the CDR3. Germline V gene sequence: CDR1 SNHLY, CDR2 FYNNEI. Written as DNA, the CDR3 is TGTGCCAGCACCAAGACAGGGGGTCGCGGAAACACCATATATTTT. Translating gives CASTKTGGRGNTIYF.

This chain connects TRBV28 to TRBJ2-5; TRBD2 matches 7 bases. CDR1 is MDHEN and CDR2 is SYDVKM in the germline V gene. The CDR3 totals 15 residues. V lost 1 base to trimming and J lost 3 bases; unmatched junction nucleotides: 5. Written as DNA, the CDR3 is TGTGCCAGCAGTTTATTGGGGGGGAACGAAGAGACCCAGTACTTC. It translates to CASSLLGGNEETQYF.

This chain joins TRBV12-5 and TRBJ2-2; 10 nucleotides align to TRBD1. After removal of 1 base from V and 3 bases from J, the junction contained 5 bases not matched to a gene. CDR1 is LGHNT, CDR2 FRNRAP, per germline. This CDR3 has 17 amino acids. The CDR3 protein is CASGLAAGTGDTGELFF. The CDR3 DNA reads as TGTGCTAGTGGTTTGGCCGCCGGGACAGGGGACACCGGGGAGCTGTTTTTT.

The chain employs TRBV7-8 and TRBJ2-2, with 7 bases matching TRBD1. The CDR3 spans 14 residues. Per germline, CDR1 SGHVS and CDR2 FQNEAQ. J was trimmed by 7 bases and V by 5 bases; bases with no gene match: 7. Written as DNA, the CDR3 is TGTGCCAGCAGCCTGCAAGGGGGCGACGGGGAGCTGTTTTTT. This gives the protein CASSLQGGDGELFF.

This clone has only a few counts. The chain uses TRBV4-1 and TRBJ1-2; no definite D call. The germline V gene encodes CDR1 MGHRA and CDR2 YSYEKL. CDR3 size: 13 residues. V was trimmed by 1 base and J by 2 bases, leaving 5 bases between them. The CDR3: CASSQAGNYGYTF. CDR3 bases: TGCGCCAGCAGCCAAGCAGGAAACTATGGCTACACCTTC.

In its sample, this clone was seen once. The rearrangement uses TRBV6-1 and TRBJ2-4; 7 bases map to TRBD2. J gave up 3 bases and V 1 base, and 0 bases lay outside the gene matches. This CDR3 comprises 14 residues. Germline loops: CDR1 MNHNS, CDR2 SASEGT. DNA of the CDR3: TGTGCCAGCAGTGAAGGGACTAGCAAAAACATTCAGTACTTC. This encodes CASSEGTSKNIQYF.

The chain uses TRBV5-1 and TRBJ2-3, with 14 bases lining up with TRBD2. Germline lookup yields CDR1 SGHRS and CDR2 YFSETQ. This CDR3 comprises 17 residues. V shed 4 bases, J shed 0 bases, and the junction held 4 bases outside the gene matches. The CDR3 nucleotides are TGCGCCAGCAGCGGAAGGACTAGCGGGGGGAGCACAGATACGCAGTATTTT. This translates into CASSGRTSGGSTDTQYF.

This clone occurred once. The gene calls are TRBV28 and TRBJ1-1; D not certain. Germline values: CDR1 MDHEN, CDR2 SYDVKM. Trimming took 6 bases from V and 5 from J, leaving 10 bases between them. The CDR3 length is 12 residues. As DNA, the CDR3 is TGTGCCAGCAGCCCGACTGCTACTGAAGCTTTCTTT. Its translation: CASSPTATEAFF.

CDR3 DNA sequence: TGTGCCAGCAGTTACCCCCGTGGGGCTAGCAATCAGCCCCAGCATTTT. Its translation: CASSYPRGASNQPQHF. The rearrangement links TRBV6-5 to TRBJ1-5, with D tentatively TRBD1 (5 bases). The CDR3 has 16 residues. Deletions cut 2 bases from V and 0 bases from J, with 11 bases between. Germline lookup yields CDR1 MNHEY and CDR2 SVGAGI.